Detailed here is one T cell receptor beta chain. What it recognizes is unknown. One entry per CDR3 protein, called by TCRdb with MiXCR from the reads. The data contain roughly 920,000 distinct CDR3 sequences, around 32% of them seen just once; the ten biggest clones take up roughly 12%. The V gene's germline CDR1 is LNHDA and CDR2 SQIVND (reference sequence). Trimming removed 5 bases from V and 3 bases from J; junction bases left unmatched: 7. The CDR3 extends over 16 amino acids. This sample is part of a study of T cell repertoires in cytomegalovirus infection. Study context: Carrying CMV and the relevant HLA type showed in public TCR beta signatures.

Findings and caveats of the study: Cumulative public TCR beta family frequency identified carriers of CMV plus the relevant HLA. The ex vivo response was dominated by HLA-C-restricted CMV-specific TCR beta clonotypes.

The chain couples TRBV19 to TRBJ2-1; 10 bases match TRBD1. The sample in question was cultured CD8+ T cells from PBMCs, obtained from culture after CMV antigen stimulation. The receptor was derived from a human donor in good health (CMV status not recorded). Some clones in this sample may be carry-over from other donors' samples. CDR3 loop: CASSPGTGVFYNEQFF. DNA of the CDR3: TGTGCCAGTAGTCCCGGGACAGGGGTTTTCTACAATGAGCAGTTCTTC.